This T cell receptor beta chain was sequenced during a study of control samples from healthy donors and cancer patients. Repertoires were generated with immunoSEQ multiplex PCR, while TCRdb's copy carries only in-frame clones and drops some. The table has around 140,000 clones, about 91% seen once. Per germline, CDR1 SEHNR and CDR2 FQNEAQ (reference sequence). This CDR3 comprises 15 residues. Trimming left V 7 bases short and J 5 bases short, with 20 bases between. The sequence derives from a man between 25 and 39 years old in good health. Sequencing was carried out using blood. V gene TRBV7-9 combines with J gene TRBJ1-1; tentatively, D is TRBD1 (5 bases). The CDR3 reads CASTDMVGDRTEAFF. The CDR3 DNA reads as TGTGCCAGCACCGATATGGTAGGGGATCGAACTGAAGCTTTCTTT. Full variable domain (missing parts from reference TRBV7-9 and TRBJ1-1): DTGVSQNPRHKITKRGQNVTFRCDPISEHNRLYWYRQTLGQGPEFLTYFQNEAQLEKSRLLSDRFSAERPKGSFSTLEIQRTEQGDSAMYLCASTDMVGDRTEAFFGQGTRLTVV.